This TCR beta chain was identified during a study of shared clonotypes between healthy human individuals. This clone appeared many times. Its antigen is unknown. V gave up 6 bases and J gave up 8 bases, with 19 bases separating them. CDR3 length: 14 amino acids. Germline lookup yields CDR1 LNHDA and CDR2 SQIVND (reference sequence). Broader study findings: Donors were few, which limited the genetic and exposure-history diversity represented. An expected dependence of interdonor clonotype sharing on sequencing depth was noted.

Donors, healthy HIV-negative adults, lacked recent acute infections or vaccinations. Loaded into unsorted PBMC replicate PCRs was about 330 ng DNA, about 30,000 T cell genomes. TCRdb's copy holds only in-frame clones and misses some; the assay was immunoSEQ multiplex PCR. The data contain approximately 480,000 clones, around 79% of them singletons. The chain combines TRBV19 with TRBJ1-1; no firm D call. This sequence originates from a woman between 40 and 55 years old in good health. Some clones in this sample may be carry-over from other donors' samples. The sequenced sample consisted of PBMCs. The CDR3 DNA reads TGTGCCAGTAGGTTCGGACCCACTCTCTTCGAAGCTTTCTTT. This sequence encodes CASRFGPTLFEAFF.